The next 23 T cell receptor beta chains were all read from a single sample in a study of blood T cell repertoires in COVID-19. The method was immunoSEQ multiplex PCR; TCRdb's version includes in-frame clones alone and lacks a portion of them. The table lists roughly 25,000 clones, 55% to 85% of them singletons. Sequencing was done on a sample of peripheral blood. These receptors originate from a woman older than 75 with acute or convalescent COVID-19.

The chain joins TRBV15 to TRBJ2-7, with no clear D. From germline, CDR1 is LNHNV and CDR2 YYDKDF (reference sequence). V was clipped by 3 bases and J by 3 bases, with 9 bases between them. CDR3 size: 13 residues. CDR3 region: CATSSSGLYEQYF. DNA of the CDR3: TGTGCCACCAGCAGTTCAGGCCTCTACGAGCAGTACTTC.

This clone was picked up a small number of times. The chain is built from TRBV25-1 and TRBJ1-1; D possibly corresponds to TRBD1 (6 bases). The germline V gene encodes CDR1 MGHDK and CDR2 SYGVNS. The CDR3 contains 17 residues. The V gene lost 2 bases and the J gene lost 5 bases, with 21 bases spanning the gap. CDR3 residues: CASSELDPGEGVTEAFF. CDR3 in DNA: TGTGCCAGCAGTGAACTCGACCCTGGGGAGGGGGTAACTGAAGCTTTCTTT.

V and J are TRBV7-9 and TRBJ2-1, with a weak D call TRBD1 (7 bases). V gave up 4 bases and J gave up 16 bases, with 20 bases separating them. Germline loops: CDR1 SEHNR, CDR2 FQNEAQ (reference sequence). This CDR3 spans 13 amino acids. The CDR3, as DNA: TGTGCCAGCAGCTCCCAGGGACGGGGGACAGTTTTCTTC. Protein sequence: CASSSQGRGTVFF.

The chain links TRBV3-1 (or the pseudogene TRBV3-2) to TRBJ2-1, with 8 bases matching TRBD2. The CDR3 sequence is 17 residues long. The V segment lost 0 bases and the J segment 6 bases; nucleotides outside the gene matches: 10. The V gene's germline CDR1 is LGHDT and CDR2 YNNKEL (reference sequence). The CDR3: CASSQDFSAGAGNEQFF. DNA for the CDR3: TGTGCCAGCAGCCAAGATTTCTCAGCGGGAGCGGGCAATGAGCAGTTCTTC.

This rearrangement joins TRBV15 to TRBJ1-1; 9 nucleotides agree with TRBD1. V was clipped by 1 base and J by 0 bases; unmatched bases: 18. Germline CDR1 and CDR2: LNHNV and YYDKDF (reference sequence). The CDR3 runs to 21 residues. CDR3 nucleotides: TGTGCCACCAGCAGAGGAAGGACAGGGGAGAAGGTAGGCTGGATGAACACTGAAGCTTTCTTT. Amino acid sequence: CATSRGRTGEKVGWMNTEAFF.

V usage is TRBV9 and J usage is TRBJ2-1; D gene unclear. V dropped 0 bases and J dropped 9 bases, with 16 bases sitting between them. The CDR3 consists of 15 residues. Germline CDR1 SGDLS, CDR2 YYNGEE. CDR3: CASSVAGGEYSEQFF. In DNA form, the CDR3 reads TGTGCCAGCAGCGTAGCCGGCGGAGAGTATAGTGAGCAGTTCTTC.

This chain links TRBV3-1 (or the pseudogene TRBV3-2) with TRBJ1-2, with D unresolved. CDR3 length: 15 amino acids. Germline CDR1 reads LGHDT; CDR2 reads YNNKEL (reference sequence). V was pared by 0 bases and J by 4 bases, with 12 bases between. The CDR3 loop is CASSQDRETGYGYTF. In DNA form, the CDR3 reads TGTGCCAGCAGCCAAGATAGAGAGACGGGCTATGGCTACACCTTC.

This clone showed up just once. The CDR3 DNA sequence: TGTGCCAGCAGCCCCTCCAGGGGGGTCACTGAAGCTTTCTTT. It yields the protein CASSPSRGVTEAFF. The rearrangement links TRBV7-3 to TRBJ1-1, with 7 bases fitting TRBD1. The V segment lost 5 bases and the J segment 4 bases; nucleotides outside the gene matches: 7. The CDR3 has 14 amino acids. Germline V CDR1 and CDR2: SGHTA, FQGTGA.

This chain connects TRBV12-3 or TRBV12-4 to TRBJ1-1; TRBD1 is a possible D gene (5 bases). The CDR3 sequence is 12 residues long. Deletions cut 2 bases from V and 11 bases from J, with 12 bases between. The CDR3 nucleotides read TGTGCCAGCAGTTTACAGGGTCTCGGGGCTTTCTTT. It yields the protein CASSLQGLGAFF.

The chain employs TRBV19 and TRBJ2-2, with 8 bases lining up with TRBD1. CDR1 is LNHDA, CDR2 SQIVND, per germline (reference sequence). V trimming: 4 bases; J trimming: 5 bases; junction bases outside the gene matches: 6. The CDR3 totals 15 residues. The CDR3 DNA is TGTGCCAGTAGTACCGGGACAGGAACGACCGGGGAGCTGTTTTTT. Its protein is CASSTGTGTTGELFF.

This clone was observed at least ten times. The chain links TRBV6-7 to TRBJ1-4; D call uncertain. TRBV6-7 is an ORF, with its function uncertain. The CDR3 covers 13 residues. The V end lost 9 bases, the J end lost 8 bases, and 16 bases lay between the germline ends. The CDR3 reads CARTLALREKLFF. CDR3 DNA sequence: TGTGCCAGAACTCTCGCCCTTCGAGAAAAACTGTTTTTT.

This clone was picked up a small number of times. The J gene is TRBJ2-7, the V gene TRBV30; D not certain. CDR1 is GTSNPN, CDR2 SVGIG, per germline (reference sequence). Trimming removed 8 bases at V and 2 bases at J, with 10 bases between. The CDR3 length is 11 residues. CDR3 sequence (DNA): TGTGCCGGCGGTTCTACCTACGAGCAGTACTTC. Its protein product is CAGGSTYEQYF.

This chain connects TRBV30 to TRBJ1-1; 9 bases are shared with TRBD1. The junction had 7 bases not matched to a gene; V was cut back by 2 bases and J by 3 bases. The CDR3 totals 15 residues. Germline CDR1 reads GTSNPN; CDR2 reads SVGIG (reference sequence). CDR3 residues: CAWSTGGGQDTEAFF. DNA of the CDR3: TGTGCCTGGAGTACAGGGGGCGGTCAGGACACTGAAGCTTTCTTT.

This clone has a handful of counts. The chain carries TRBV11-2 and TRBJ2-3; the match to TRBD1 covers 10 bases. CDR1 SGHAT and CDR2 FQNNGV come from the germline V gene. J gave up 3 bases and V 1 base, and 4 bases lay outside the gene matches. The CDR3 sequence is 16 residues long. The CDR3 region is CASSLGQGAQTDTQYF. In DNA, the CDR3 is TGTGCCAGCAGCTTAGGACAGGGGGCGCAGACAGATACGCAGTATTTT.

The chain uses TRBV7-3 and TRBJ2-1, with 9 bases that match TRBD2. CDR3 size: 15 residues. V shed 2 bases, J shed 5 bases, and the junction held 4 bases outside the gene matches. Germline V CDR1 and CDR2: SGHTA, FQGTGA. CDR3 sequence (DNA): TGTGCCAGCAGCTTAGGGCTAGCGGGAAACAATGAGCAGTTCTTC. It is translated as CASSLGLAGNNEQFF.

This clone was counted once. This chain links TRBV15 with TRBJ1-5; perhaps TRBD1 as D (6 bases). V was pared by 0 bases and J by 0 bases, with 6 bases between. The CDR3 loop spans 15 amino acids. Germline-derived CDR1 and CDR2 are LNHNV and YYDKDF (reference sequence). The DNA of the CDR3 is TGTGCCACCAGCAGAGACAGGGGTAGCAATCAGCCCCAGCATTTT. Its protein is CATSRDRGSNQPQHF.

The chain couples TRBV2 to TRBJ2-7, with D unresolved. This CDR3 region has 14 residues. V lost 3 bases, J lost 0 bases, and 9 bases lay in between. In germline, CDR1 is SNHLY, CDR2 FYNNEI. The CDR3, as DNA: TGTGCCAGCAGTGAGGCTTGGAGCTCCTACGAGCAGTACTTC. This sequence encodes CASSEAWSSYEQYF.

The chain carries TRBV11-2 and TRBJ2-2; no definite D call. V lost 2 bases, J lost 7 bases, and 5 bases lay in between. This CDR3 contains 12 residues. The germline CDR1 and CDR2 sequences are SGHAT and FQNNGV. CDR3 sequence: CASSLYGGELFF. The CDR3 DNA reads TGTGCCAGCAGCTTATACGGCGGGGAGCTGTTTTTT.

Judged by abundance, this clone is medium-sized. V usage is TRBV3-1 (or the pseudogene TRBV3-2) and J usage is TRBJ2-1, with 11 bases that match TRBD2. The CDR3 is made up of 14 amino acids. The V and J ends lost 2 bases and 9 bases, in that order; junction bases with no gene match: 3. Germline CDR1 reads LGHDT; CDR2 reads YNNKEL (reference sequence). CDR3: CASSQSSGRIEQFF. DNA for the CDR3: TGTGCCAGCAGCCAATCTAGCGGGAGGATTGAGCAGTTCTTC.

This clone was detected only a few times. The V gene is TRBV7-2, the J gene TRBJ2-3; D ambiguous. V was shortened by 5 bases and J by 6 bases, with 15 bases between the two germline ends. Germline V lookup: CDR1 SGHTA, CDR2 FQGNSA. The CDR3 contains 14 residues. Here the CDR3 DNA reads TGTGCCAGCAGCCTCCTTAGCAACTCGGATACGCAGTATTTT. This sequence encodes CASSLLSNSDTQYF. The full variable domain, its missing parts supplied by reference TRBV7-2 and TRBJ2-3, is GAGVSQSPSNKVTEKGKDVELRCDPISGHTALYWYRQSLGQGLEFLIYFQGNSAPDKSGLPSDRFSAERTGGSVSTLTIQRTQQEDSAVYLCASSLLSNSDTQYFGPGTRLTVL.

The J gene is TRBJ2-7, the V gene TRBV9; 9 bases map to TRBD2. CDR3 length: 16 amino acids. Germline V gene data show CDR1 as SGDLS and CDR2 as YYNGEE. The trim removed 0 bases at V and 0 bases at J, leaving 4 bases unmatched. CDR3 nucleotide sequence: TGTGCCAGCAGCGTAGCGGGTAGCGGGAGCTCCTACGAGCAGTACTTC. Residues: CASSVAGSGSSYEQYF.

V usage is TRBV5-1 and J usage is TRBJ2-2, with 11 bases aligning to TRBD1. The V gene's germline CDR1 is SGHRS and CDR2 YFSETQ. J gave up 3 bases and V 2 bases, and 3 bases lay outside the gene matches. The CDR3 runs 16 residues. CDR3 amino acids: CASSFTGQGDTGELFF. The CDR3 DNA reads as TGCGCCAGCAGCTTTACGGGACAGGGGGACACCGGGGAGCTGTTTTTT.

V is TRBV19 and J is TRBJ2-2, with 7 positions matching TRBD1. V lost 6 bases and J lost 6; bases outside the gene matches: 4. CDR3 length: 13 amino acids. Per germline, CDR1 LNHDA and CDR2 SQIVND (reference sequence). The CDR3 protein is CASRPGTAGELFF. The CDR3 DNA is TGTGCCAGTAGACCTGGGACAGCCGGGGAGCTGTTTTTT.